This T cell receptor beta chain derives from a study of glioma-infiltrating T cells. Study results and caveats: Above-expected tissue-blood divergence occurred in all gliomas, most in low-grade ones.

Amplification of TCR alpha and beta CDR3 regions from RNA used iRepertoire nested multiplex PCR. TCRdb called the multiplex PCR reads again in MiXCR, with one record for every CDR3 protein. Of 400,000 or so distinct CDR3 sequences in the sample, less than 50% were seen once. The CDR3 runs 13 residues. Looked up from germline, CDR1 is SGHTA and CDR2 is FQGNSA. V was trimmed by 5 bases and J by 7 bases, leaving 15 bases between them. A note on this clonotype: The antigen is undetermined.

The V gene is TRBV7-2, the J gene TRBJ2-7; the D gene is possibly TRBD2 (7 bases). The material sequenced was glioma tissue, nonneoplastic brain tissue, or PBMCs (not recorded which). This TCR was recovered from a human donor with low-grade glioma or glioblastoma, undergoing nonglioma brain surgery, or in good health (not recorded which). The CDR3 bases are TGTGCCAGCAGCCGGGGAGGGGGGTTAGAGCAGTACTTC. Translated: CASSRGGGLEQYF.